The source of this TCR beta chain is a study of shared T cell receptors in the human thymus. Germline V gives CDR1 LNHDA, CDR2 SQIVND (reference sequence). CDR3 length equals 15 residues. Trimming took 3 bases from V and 4 from J; bases not matched to a gene: 8. Profiling relied on immunoSEQ multiplex PCR, and the TCRdb table lists in-frame clones only, not all of them. This table holds about 660,000 clones, 85% to 90% found once. These same records also appear under a second study, on human thymus T cells. According to that study: In corrective heart surgery, resections were taken, and these provided the thymus tissue. Thymic TCR repertoires of unrelated people reportedly overlapped highly.

Sequenced input: thymocytes. The TCR sequence derives from a boy in the first two years of life with a congenital heart defect. The V call is TRBV19, the J call TRBJ2-7, with 8 bases aligning to TRBD2. The CDR3 loop is CASSIGLAGRYEQYF. CDR3 bases: TGTGCCAGTAGTATTGGGTTAGCGGGGAGATACGAGCAGTACTTC. The entire variable domain, with the rest obtained from reference TRBV19 and TRBJ2-7, is as follows: DGGITQSPKYLFRKEGQNVTLSCEQNLNHDAMYWYRQDPGQGLRLIYYSQIVNDFQKGDIAEGYSVSREKKESFPLTVTSAQKNPTAFYLCASSIGLAGRYEQYFGPGTRLTVT.